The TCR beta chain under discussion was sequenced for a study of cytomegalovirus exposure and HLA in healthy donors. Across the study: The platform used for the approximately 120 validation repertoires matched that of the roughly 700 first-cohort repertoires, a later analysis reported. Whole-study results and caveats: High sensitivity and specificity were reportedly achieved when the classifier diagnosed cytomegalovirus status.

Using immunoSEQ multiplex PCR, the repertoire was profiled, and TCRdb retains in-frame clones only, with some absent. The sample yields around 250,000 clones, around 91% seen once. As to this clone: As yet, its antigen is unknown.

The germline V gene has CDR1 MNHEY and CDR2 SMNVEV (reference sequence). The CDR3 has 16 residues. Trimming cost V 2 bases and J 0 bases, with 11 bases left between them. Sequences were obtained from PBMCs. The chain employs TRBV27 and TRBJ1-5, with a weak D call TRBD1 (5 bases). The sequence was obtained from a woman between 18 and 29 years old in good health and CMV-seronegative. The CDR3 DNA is TGTGCCAGCAGTTTAGCGGGGGGGATTAGCAATCAGCCCCAGCATTTT. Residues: CASSLAGGISNQPQHF.